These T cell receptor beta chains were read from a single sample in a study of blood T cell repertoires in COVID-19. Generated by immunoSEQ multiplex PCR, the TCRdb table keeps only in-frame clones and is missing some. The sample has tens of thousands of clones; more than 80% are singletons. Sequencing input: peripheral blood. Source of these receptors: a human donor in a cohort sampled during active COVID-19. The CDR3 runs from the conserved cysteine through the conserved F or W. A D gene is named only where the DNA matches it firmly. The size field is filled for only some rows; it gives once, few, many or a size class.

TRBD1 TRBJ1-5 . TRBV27 CASSWAGGTQPQHF TGTGCCAGCAGTTGGGCAGGGGGGACTCAGCCCCAGCATTTT
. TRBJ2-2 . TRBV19 CASTALGRVNTGELFF TGTGCCAGTACCGCGCTGGGCAGGGTGAACACCGGGGAGCTGTTTTTT
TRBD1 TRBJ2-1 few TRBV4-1 CASSQGQGVEQFF TGCGCCAGCAGCCAAGGACAGGGAGTTGAGCAGTTCTTC
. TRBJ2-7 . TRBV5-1 CASSPDTPGEQYF TGCGCCAGCAGCCCCGACACTCCCGGCGAGCAGTACTTC
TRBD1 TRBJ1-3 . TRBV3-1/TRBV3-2 CASSQERLTGEGNTIYF TGTGCCAGCAGCCAAGAAAGATTAACAGGGGAGGGAAACACCATATATTTT
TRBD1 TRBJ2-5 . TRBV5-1 CASSIGPGQGGGETQYF TGCGCCAGCAGCATTGGGCCCGGACAGGGTGGCGGTGAGACCCAGTACTTC
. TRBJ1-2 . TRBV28 CASSFPTGEGEGYTF TGTGCCAGCAGTTTCCCCACCGGAGAGGGGGAGGGCTACACCTTC
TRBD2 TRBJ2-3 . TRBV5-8 CASSFTGGSTDTQYF TGTGCCAGCAGCTTTACGGGGGGGAGCACAGATACGCAGTATTTT
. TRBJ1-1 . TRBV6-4 CASSDYSDTEAFF TGTGCCAGCAGTGACTACTCGGACACTGAAGCTTTCTTT
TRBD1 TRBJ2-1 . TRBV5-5 CASSLQTGDREQFF TGTGCCAGCAGTCTACAGACTGGGGACAGGGAGCAGTTCTTC
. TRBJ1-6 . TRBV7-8 CASSLVNSGPLHF TGTGCCAGCAGCTTAGTCAACTCGGGTCCCCTCCACTTT
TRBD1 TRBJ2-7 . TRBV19 CASSPTGVYEQYF TGTGCCAGTAGTCCGACAGGGGTCTACGAGCAGTACTTC
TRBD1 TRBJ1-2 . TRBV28 CASSSPDRGRANYGYTF TGTGCCAGCAGCTCTCCAGACAGGGGGCGAGCTAACTATGGCTACACCTTC
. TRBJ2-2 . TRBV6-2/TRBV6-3 CASSSHRVRDTGELFF TGTGCCAGCAGTTCACACAGGGTTCGCGACACCGGGGAGCTGTTTTTT
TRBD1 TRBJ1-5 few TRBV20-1 CSASRQGAGQPQHF TGCAGTGCTAGTAGGCAGGGGGCCGGACAGCCCCAGCATTTT
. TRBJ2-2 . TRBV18 CASWPRQVDTGELFF TGTGCCAGCTGGCCGCGCCAGGTAGACACCGGGGAGCTGTTTTTT
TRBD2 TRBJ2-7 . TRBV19 CASSIGAGGTYEQYF TGTGCCAGTAGTATAGGAGCGGGGGGAACTTACGAGCAGTACTTC
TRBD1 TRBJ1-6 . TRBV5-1 CASSAGQGYNSPLHF TGCGCCAGCAGTGCGGGACAGGGGTATAATTCACCCCTCCACTTT
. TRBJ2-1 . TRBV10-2 CASSNGTYNEQFF TGCGCCAGCAGTAATGGCACCTACAATGAGCAGTTCTTC
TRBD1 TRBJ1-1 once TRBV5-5 CASSLAGQGLSRMNTEAFF TGTGCCAGCAGCTTGGCGGGACAGGGTTTAAGTAGGATGAACACTGAAGCTTTCTTT
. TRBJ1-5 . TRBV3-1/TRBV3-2 CASSQQGSQPQHF TGTGCCAGCAGCCAACAGGGTAGTCAGCCCCAGCATTTT
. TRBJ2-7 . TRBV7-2 CASSSYYEQYF TGTGCCAGCAGCTCTTACTACGAGCAGTACTTC
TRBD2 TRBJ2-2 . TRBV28 CASSPTSGVPEPGELFF TGTGCCAGCAGTCCGACTAGCGGGGTCCCGGAACCCGGGGAGCTGTTTTTT
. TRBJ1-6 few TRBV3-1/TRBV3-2 CASSQGASYNSPLHF TGTGCCAGCAGCCAGGGGGCCTCCTATAATTCACCCCTCCACTTT
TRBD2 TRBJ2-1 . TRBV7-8 CASSVGLAGLHEQFF TGTGCCAGCAGCGTGGGACTAGCGGGGCTTCATGAGCAGTTCTTC
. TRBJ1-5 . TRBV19 CASSLGGTWPQQPQHF TGTGCCAGTAGCCTAGGCGGGACCTGGCCCCAACAGCCCCAGCATTTT
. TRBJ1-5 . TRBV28 CASSPGQGWGQPQHF TGTGCCAGCAGCCCAGGGCAGGGATGGGGTCAGCCCCAGCATTTT
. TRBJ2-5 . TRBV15 CATSRDAQRETQYF TGTGCCACCAGCAGAGATGCTCAGAGGGAGACCCAGTACTTC
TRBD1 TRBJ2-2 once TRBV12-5 CASAPGQASTGELFF TGTGCTAGTGCCCCTGGACAGGCCAGCACCGGGGAGCTGTTTTTT
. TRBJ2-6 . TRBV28 CASRGHRSGANVLTF TGTGCCAGCAGAGGACACCGCTCTGGGGCCAACGTCCTGACTTTC
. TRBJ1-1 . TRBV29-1 CSVTILQGVAFF TGCAGCGTCACCATACTCCAGGGCGTAGCTTTCTTT
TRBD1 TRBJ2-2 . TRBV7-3 CASSYGTGFIGELFF TGTGCCAGCAGCTACGGGACAGGGTTTATCGGGGAGCTGTTTTTT
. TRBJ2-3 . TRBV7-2 CASSASTTDTQYF TGTGCCAGCAGCGCGTCTACGACAGATACGCAGTATTTT
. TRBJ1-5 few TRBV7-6 CASSLLPEGEQPQHF TGTGCCAGCAGCTTACTACCAGAGGGCGAGCAGCCCCAGCATTTT
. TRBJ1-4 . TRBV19 CASSISGWAQEKLFF TGTGCCAGTAGTATAAGCGGTTGGGCCCAAGAAAAACTGTTTTTT
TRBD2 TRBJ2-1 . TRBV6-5 CASTKTSGAIDEQFF TGTGCCAGCACTAAAACTAGCGGGGCCATCGATGAGCAGTTCTTC
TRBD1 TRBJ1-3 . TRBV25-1 CASRGTGSGNTIYF TGTGCCAGCAGGGGGACAGGGTCTGGAAACACCATATATTTT
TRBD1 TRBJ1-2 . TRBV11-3 CASSTTGTGRGYTF TGTGCCAGCAGCACCACCGGGACAGGGAGGGGCTACACCTTC
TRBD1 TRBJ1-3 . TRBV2 CASKPGTGGNTIYF TGTGCCAGCAAGCCCGGGACAGGGGGAAACACCATATATTTT
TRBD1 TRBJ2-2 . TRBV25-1 CASSSSRTGNTGELFF TGTGCCAGCTCTAGCTCCCGGACAGGGAACACCGGGGAGCTGTTTTTT